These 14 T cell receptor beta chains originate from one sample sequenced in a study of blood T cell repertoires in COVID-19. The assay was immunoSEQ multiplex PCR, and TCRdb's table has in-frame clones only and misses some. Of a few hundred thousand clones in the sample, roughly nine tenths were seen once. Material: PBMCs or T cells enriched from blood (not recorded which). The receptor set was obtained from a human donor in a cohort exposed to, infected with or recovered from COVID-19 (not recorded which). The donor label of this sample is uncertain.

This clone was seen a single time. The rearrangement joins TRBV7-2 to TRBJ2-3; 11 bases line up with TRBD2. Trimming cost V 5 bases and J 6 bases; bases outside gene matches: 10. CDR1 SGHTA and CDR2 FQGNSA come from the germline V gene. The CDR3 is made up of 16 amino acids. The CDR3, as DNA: TGTGCCAGCAGCCAATCTAGCGGGGGGCCCCCGGATACGCAGTATTTT. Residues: CASSQSSGGPPDTQYF.

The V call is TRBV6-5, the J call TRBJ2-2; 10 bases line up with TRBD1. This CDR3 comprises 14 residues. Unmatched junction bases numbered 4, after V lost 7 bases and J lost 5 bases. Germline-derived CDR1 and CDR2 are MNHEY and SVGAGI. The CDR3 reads CASKGQGNTGELFF. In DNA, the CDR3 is TGTGCCAGCAAGGGACAGGGGAATACCGGGGAGCTGTTTTTT.

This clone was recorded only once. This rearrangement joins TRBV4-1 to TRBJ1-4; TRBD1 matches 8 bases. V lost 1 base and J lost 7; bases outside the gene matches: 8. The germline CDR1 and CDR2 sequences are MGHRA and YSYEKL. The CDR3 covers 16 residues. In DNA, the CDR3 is TGCGCCAGCAGCCAAGGGGGGGCCAGGGGGCGTGAAAAACTGTTTTTT. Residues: CASSQGGARGREKLFF.

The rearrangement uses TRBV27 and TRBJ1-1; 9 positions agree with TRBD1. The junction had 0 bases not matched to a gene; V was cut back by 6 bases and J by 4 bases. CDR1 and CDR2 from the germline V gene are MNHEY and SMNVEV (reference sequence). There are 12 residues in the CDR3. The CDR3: CASRTGGTEAFF. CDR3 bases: TGTGCCAGCAGGACAGGGGGCACTGAAGCTTTCTTT.

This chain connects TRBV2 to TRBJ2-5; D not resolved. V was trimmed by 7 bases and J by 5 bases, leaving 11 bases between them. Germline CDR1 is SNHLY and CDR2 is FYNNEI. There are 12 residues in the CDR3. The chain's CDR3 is CASTMNGETQYF. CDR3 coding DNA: TGTGCCAGCACTATGAACGGGGAGACCCAGTACTTC.

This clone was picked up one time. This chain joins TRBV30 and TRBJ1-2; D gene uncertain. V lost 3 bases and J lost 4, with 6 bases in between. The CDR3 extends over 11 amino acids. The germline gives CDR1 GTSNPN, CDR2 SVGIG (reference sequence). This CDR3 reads CAWSNSYGYTF. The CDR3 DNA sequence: TGTGCCTGGAGCAACAGCTATGGCTACACCTTC.

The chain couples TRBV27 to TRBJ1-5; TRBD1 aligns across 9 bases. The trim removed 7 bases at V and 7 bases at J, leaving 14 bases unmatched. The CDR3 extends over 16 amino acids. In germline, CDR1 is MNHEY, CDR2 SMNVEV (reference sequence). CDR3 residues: CASTPTPGTGNQPQHF. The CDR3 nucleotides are TGTGCCAGCACTCCTACTCCCGGGACAGGGAACCAGCCCCAGCATTTT.

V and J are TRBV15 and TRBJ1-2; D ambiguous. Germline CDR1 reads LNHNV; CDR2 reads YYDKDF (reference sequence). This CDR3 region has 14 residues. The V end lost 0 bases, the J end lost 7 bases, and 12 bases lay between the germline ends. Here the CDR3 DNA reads TGTGCCACCAGCAGAGAAGCAGGCATACGTGGCTACACCTTC. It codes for CATSREAGIRGYTF.

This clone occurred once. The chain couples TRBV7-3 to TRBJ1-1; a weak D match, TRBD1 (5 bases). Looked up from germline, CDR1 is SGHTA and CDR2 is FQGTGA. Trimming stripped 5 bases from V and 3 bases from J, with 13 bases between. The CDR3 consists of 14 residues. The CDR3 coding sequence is TGTGCCAGCAGCCATAATGGGGGGGACACTGAAGCTTTCTTT. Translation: CASSHNGGDTEAFF.

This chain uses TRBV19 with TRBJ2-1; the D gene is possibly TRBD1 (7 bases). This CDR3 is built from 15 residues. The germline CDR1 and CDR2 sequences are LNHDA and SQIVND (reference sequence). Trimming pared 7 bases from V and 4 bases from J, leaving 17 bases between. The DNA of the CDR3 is TGTGCCAGTAACCGGGCGGGACAGACATACAATGAGCAGTTCTTC. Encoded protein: CASNRAGQTYNEQFF.

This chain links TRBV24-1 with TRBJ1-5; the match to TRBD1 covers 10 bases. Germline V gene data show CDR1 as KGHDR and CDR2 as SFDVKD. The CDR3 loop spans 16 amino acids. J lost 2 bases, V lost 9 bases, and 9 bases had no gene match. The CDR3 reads CATAGQGGRGNQPQHF. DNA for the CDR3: TGTGCCACCGCTGGACAGGGGGGAAGAGGCAATCAGCCCCAGCATTTT.

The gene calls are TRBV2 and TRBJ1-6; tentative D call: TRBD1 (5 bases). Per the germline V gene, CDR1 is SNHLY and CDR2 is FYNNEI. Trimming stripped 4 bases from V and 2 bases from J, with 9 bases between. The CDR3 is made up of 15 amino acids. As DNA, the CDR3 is TGTGCCAGCAGTGCCCAGGGTACCTATAATTCACCCCTCCACTTT. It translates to CASSAQGTYNSPLHF. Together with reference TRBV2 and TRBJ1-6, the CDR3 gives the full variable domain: EPEVTQTPSHQVTQMGQEVILRCVPISNHLYFYWYRQILGQKVEFLVSFYNNEISEKSEIFDDQFSVERPDGSNFTLKIRSTKLEDSAMYFCASSAQGTYNSPLHFGNGTRLTVT.

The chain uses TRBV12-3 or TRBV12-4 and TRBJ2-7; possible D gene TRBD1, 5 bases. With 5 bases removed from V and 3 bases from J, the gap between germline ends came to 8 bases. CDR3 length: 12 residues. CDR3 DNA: TGTGCCAGCAGTCGAACAGGCTACGAGCAGTACTTC. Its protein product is CASSRTGYEQYF.

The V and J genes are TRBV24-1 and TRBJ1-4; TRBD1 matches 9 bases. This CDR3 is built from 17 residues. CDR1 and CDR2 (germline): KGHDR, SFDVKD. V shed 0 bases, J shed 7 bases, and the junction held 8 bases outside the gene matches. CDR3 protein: CATSDLPFGTGSEKLFF. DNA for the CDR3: TGTGCCACCAGTGATTTGCCCTTCGGGACAGGGAGTGAAAAACTGTTTTTT.